These T cell receptor beta chains were read from a single sample in a study of early T cells in non-severe SARS-CoV-2 infection. TCRdb re-called the 5' RACE reads through MiXCR, storing one row per CDR3 protein. The repertoire holds almost 85,000 distinct CDR3 sequences, with 12% as singletons. Sequencing was done on a sample of whole blood. These receptors originate from an adult who was a healthcare worker with PCR-confirmed SARS-CoV-2 infection or an uninfected control (not recorded which). Both conserved end residues are part of each CDR3.

j_gene	v_gene	CDR3aa
TRBJ2-3	TRBV5-1	CASSLAGQGVDTQYF
TRBJ1-1	TRBV6-5	CASTLPGTGVTEAFF
TRBJ2-1	TRBV9	CASSVSLAGGIDEQFF
TRBJ2-1	TRBV7-9	CASSLGVASGPREQFF
TRBJ2-7	TRBV4-1	CASSPPGQGLSSYEQYF
TRBJ1-5	TRBV24-1	CATNRQGIGNQPQHF
TRBJ2-7	TRBV6-1	CASSEGDIYEQYF
TRBJ1-3	TRBV29-1	CSVGLGQSGNTIYF
TRBJ2-2	TRBV2	CASGRGSNTGELFF
TRBJ2-7	TRBV12-3/TRBV12-4	CASTLAGYEQYF
TRBJ2-7	TRBV6-2/TRBV6-3	CASGSSGYEQYF
TRBJ2-3	TRBV6-1	CASKHLAGSGTDTQYF
TRBJ2-5	TRBV20-1	CSARGHPGLAAYQETQYF
TRBJ2-7	TRBV5-4	CASRPGLGGYEQYF
TRBJ1-1	TRBV13	CASSRGGGAGLSTEAFF
TRBJ2-7	TRBV19	CASRSVDYEQYF
TRBJ2-1	TRBV7-2	CASSLAGGQGYNEQFF
TRBJ2-1	TRBV3-1	CASSQDPWLAGGNEQFF
TRBJ2-3	TRBV9	CASSVWRGQLGDTQYF
TRBJ2-7	TRBV3-1	CASSQDNPLEQYF
TRBJ1-2	TRBV18	CASSQGQGQTGYTF
TRBJ2-3	TRBV6-2/TRBV6-3	CASSYSGPTRANTQYF
TRBJ2-5	TRBV7-8	CASSLAVQGGETQYF
TRBJ1-2	TRBV20-1	CSATDRIYGYTF
TRBJ1-2	TRBV5-4	CASSSGAAGDYGYTF
TRBJ2-2	TRBV5-1	CASSFPATGTGELFF
TRBJ2-7	TRBV12-3/TRBV12-4	CASSPGGSSYEQYF
TRBJ2-7	TRBV4-2	CASSQAATGSYEQYF
TRBJ2-1	TRBV2	CASRVYEQFF
TRBJ2-1	TRBV12-3/TRBV12-4	CASTFLVTSGGAAHEQFF
TRBJ2-3	TRBV4-1	CASSQSRLAGGTDTQYF
TRBJ1-5	TRBV5-1	CASSLAGVGNQPQHF
TRBJ2-3	TRBV5-1	CASSSETVPVTDTQYF
TRBJ1-2	TRBV6-6	CASTGQGGGGYTF
TRBJ2-7	TRBV5-4	CAASGTSVHEQYF
TRBJ1-3	TRBV13	CASSFTGDRNTIYF
TRBJ2-7	TRBV11-2	CASSNRGGYEQYF